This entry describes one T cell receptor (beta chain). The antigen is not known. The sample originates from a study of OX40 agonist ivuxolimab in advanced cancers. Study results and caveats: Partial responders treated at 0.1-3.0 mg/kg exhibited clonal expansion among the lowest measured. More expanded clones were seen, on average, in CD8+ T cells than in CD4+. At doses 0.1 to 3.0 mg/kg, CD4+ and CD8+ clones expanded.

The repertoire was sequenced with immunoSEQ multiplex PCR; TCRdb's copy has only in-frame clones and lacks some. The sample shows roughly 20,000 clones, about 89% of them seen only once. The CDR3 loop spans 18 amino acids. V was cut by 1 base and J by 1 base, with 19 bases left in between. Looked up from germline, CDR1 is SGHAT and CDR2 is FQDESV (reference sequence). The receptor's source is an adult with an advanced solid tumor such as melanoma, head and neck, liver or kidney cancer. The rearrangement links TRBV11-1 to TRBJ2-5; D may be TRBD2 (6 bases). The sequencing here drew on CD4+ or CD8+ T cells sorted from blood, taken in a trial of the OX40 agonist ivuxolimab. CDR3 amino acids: CASSLDALGGRAQETQYF. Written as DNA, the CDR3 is TGTGCCAGCAGCTTAGACGCACTGGGAGGCAGGGCCCAAGAGACCCAGTACTTC.